This paragraph covers one TCR beta chain sequence. Its antigen is unidentified. Method: immunoSEQ multiplex PCR; TCRdb's copy keeps in-frame clones and lacks some. The sample has tens of thousands of clones; about nine tenths are singletons. This CDR3 region has 14 residues. V lost 6 bases, J lost 2 bases, and 4 bases stayed unmatched. Germline values: CDR1 MNHEY, CDR2 SVGAGI. The source of the sample is a study of T cell responses to AZD1222 COVID-19 vaccine. Study observations and caveats: Mostly white British, mostly female donors; authors suggested clonal diversity may be underestimated. Every sample of the repertoires postdated the peak T cell response. Baseline seropositives among AZD1222 recipients totaled only 5 to 7. Along spike, vaccine-associated CD4 TCRs were found throughout, with dominance at 160-218 and 743-854.

This chain links TRBV6-5 with TRBJ2-7; 10 bases align to TRBD1. This TCR was sampled from an adult who received the AZD1222 COVID-19 vaccine. The sample here was peripheral blood, taken 28 days after the second AZD1222 dose. The CDR3, as DNA: TGTGCCAGCAGGCGTGGACAGGGGGCCTACGAGCAGTACTTC. Translation gives CASRRGQGAYEQYF.